The 5 T cell receptor beta chains presented below share a single source sample, sequenced in a study of blood T cell repertoires in COVID-19 (dated by TCRdb to between 2020 and 2021). The library was generated by the immunoSEQ multiplex PCR assay. Imported from immuneACCESS, the table was reduced by TCRdb to in-frame sequences with V and J called. These copies leave out some clones; in studies compared against another copy, an unresolved V gene accounts for under half, and the cause of the remainder is not known. Within this sample are almost 400,000 clones, with roughly 86% of them counted one time only. The ten largest clones take up 2% to 2.5% of the sample. The sequenced material came from peripheral blood. These receptors all come from a woman aged 55-75 years with COVID-19, enrolled during active disease.

This chain connects TRBV9 to TRBJ2-7; 10 bases are shared with TRBD1. CDR3 length: 15 residues. CDR1 is SGDLS, CDR2 YYNGEE, per germline. V lost 4 bases and J lost 7; bases outside the gene matches: 11. CDR3 in amino acids: CASSPRTGGSGEQYF. The CDR3 DNA reads TGTGCCAGCAGCCCCCGGACAGGGGGGTCGGGGGAGCAGTACTTC.

This clone was recorded at least ten times. The chain is built from TRBV11-3 and TRBJ2-7; D gene uncertain. The CDR3 is 13 residues long. CDR1 is SGHNT, CDR2 YENEEA, per germline. The ends were cut back, 2 bases at V and 0 bases at J, with 5 bases in the middle. The DNA of the CDR3 is TGTGCCAGCAGCTTATCATCCTCCTACGAGCAGTACTTC. Amino acid sequence: CASSLSSSYEQYF.

The gene calls are TRBV29-1 and TRBJ1-2; 8 bases agree with TRBD1. This CDR3 has 13 residues. V was clipped by 7 bases and J by 8 bases; unmatched bases: 12. Germline CDR1 SQVTM, CDR2 ANQGSEA. The CDR3 bases are TGCAGCGCCATTACGGACAGGGTGGGCGGCTACACCTTC. Protein: CSAITDRVGGYTF.

J is TRBJ1-2 and V is TRBV30; no definite D call. V was trimmed by 2 bases and J by 8 bases, leaving 15 bases between them. Germline V gene data show CDR1 as GTSNPN and CDR2 as SVGIG (reference sequence). The CDR3 loop spans 13 amino acids. CDR3 loop: CAWSMEGVRGYTF. The CDR3, as DNA: TGTGCCTGGAGTATGGAGGGAGTGAGAGGCTACACCTTC.

J is TRBJ1-1 and V is TRBV4-2; D uncertain. This CDR3 is 13 amino acids long. From germline, CDR1 is LGHNA and CDR2 YNFKEQ. V was trimmed by 1 base and J by 6 bases, leaving 9 bases between them. The CDR3 region has the DNA TGTGCCAGCAGCCAAGGAGGGTTCTCTGAAGCTTTCTTT. Protein: CASSQGGFSEAFF.